This entry is about one T cell receptor (beta chain). The CDR3 runs to 13 residues. The V gene lost 6 bases and the J gene lost 6 bases, with 14 bases spanning the gap. Looked up from germline, CDR1 is SEHNR and CDR2 is FQNEAQ (reference sequence). In the authors' methods: For nucleated cells, counts were estimated from reference gene primer amplification. The method was immunoSEQ multiplex PCR; TCRdb's version includes in-frame clones alone and lacks a portion of them. The DNA was the basis for D and trimming; V, J and clone size are from that table. Altogether fewer than 250,000 clones are present, roughly 85% being singletons, with the ten largest covering 9.1%. The data derive from a study of blood T cell repertoires in COVID-19. About the research overall: Sources were T cells, B-cell-depleted T cells, or PBMCs; the material itself was cDNA or gDNA.

Study members were between about 18 and 90 years old and lived in 24 US regions. The TCR originated in a woman between 50 and 59 years old with acute COVID-19. The chain carries TRBV7-9 and TRBJ1-1; D gene ambiguous. Sequencing was done on a sample of PBMCs or T cells enriched from blood (not recorded which). CDR3 in amino acids: CASSPIGGAEAFF. In DNA form, the CDR3 reads TGTGCCAGCAGTCCCATAGGCGGGGCTGAAGCTTTCTTT.